These 13 T cell receptor beta chains originate from one sample sequenced in a study of tissue T cells after allogeneic stem cell transplantation. TCRdb's table, derived via immunoSEQ multiplex PCR, lists solely in-frame clones and lacks some. The repertoire holds about 20,000 clones, with roughly 72% as singletons. The sample taken for sequencing was spleen. The receptors were sampled from a female BALB/c mouse in good health. Strain MHC haplotype: H2-d.

This clone was counted between two and nine times. Gene labels here are mouse ones. The missing CDR3 end, 1 residue past where the read stops, is filled in from the germline J gene. V gene TRBV29 combines with J gene TRBJ1-4, with TRBD1 matching 8 bases. Trimming cost V 8 bases and J 4 bases; bases outside gene matches: 6. The CDR3 runs to 14 residues. Germline CDR1 and CDR2: MSHET and SYDVDS. CDR3 DNA (partial): TGTGCTAGCCACCGGGACAGGAGCAACGAAAGATTATTT. Translating gives CASHRDRSNERLF. The complete CDR3 sequence is CASHRDRSNERLFF.

With regard to this clone: Gene and germline names: mouse. The CDR3 protein is CASSPGQGSYEQYF. Partial CDR3 DNA: TGTGCCAGCAGTCCTGGACAGGGCTCCTATGAACAGTAC. V gene TRBV5 combines with J gene TRBJ2-7; TRBD1 matches 8 bases. The read is 1 residue too short to cover the CDR3 end, so that end is filled in from the germline J gene. Germline trimming cut 6 bases from V and 0 bases from J; bases unmatched to any gene: 4. This CDR3 contains 14 residues. Looked up from germline, CDR1 is LGHNA and CDR2 is YNLKQL (reference sequence).

In the case of this clone: Gene names follow the mouse nomenclature. The read stops 1 residue short of the end of the CDR3; the missing end is completed from the germline J gene. The chain uses TRBV2 and TRBJ2-2; perhaps TRBD2 as D (7 bases). V was trimmed by 0 bases and J by 1 base, leaving 9 bases between them. Germline loops: CDR1 LGHNA, CDR2 YSYQKL. This CDR3 spans 16 amino acids. Here the CDR3 reads CASSQEGGLNTGQLYF. The CDR3 bases that were read are TGTGCCAGCAGCCAAGAAGGGGGGCTAAACACCGGGCAGCTCTAC. Together with reference TRBV2 and TRBJ2-2, the CDR3 gives the full variable domain: DPKIIQKPKYLVAVTGSEKILICEQYLGHNAMYWYRQSAKKPLEFMFSYSYQKLMDNQTASSRFQPQSSKKNHLDLQITALKPDDSATYFCASSQEGGLNTGQLYFGEGSKLTVL.

Remarks on this clone: The genes are named according to mouse. The CDR3 end is not reached by the read, which stops 1 residue before it; the germline J gene fills it in. V is TRBV3 and J is TRBJ2-1; TRBD2 aligns across 10 bases. The germline V gene has CDR1 SNHLY and CDR2 FYNGKV (reference sequence). V trimming: 2 bases; J trimming: 2 bases; junction bases outside the gene matches: 3. CDR3 length: 16 amino acids. Incomplete CDR3 DNA: TGTGCCAGCAGCTTACAGGGGACTGGGGACTATGCTGAGCAGTTC. The encoded protein is CASSLQGTGDYAEQF. The entire CDR3 protein reads CASSLQGTGDYAEQFF.

Details on this clone: All gene names here are mouse names. The CDR3 end is not reached by the read, which stops 1 residue before it; the germline J gene fills it in. The chain couples TRBV29 to TRBJ1-2; D gene ambiguous. There are 11 residues in the CDR3. V was pared by 10 bases and J by 1 base, with 7 bases between. The germline V gene has CDR1 MSHET and CDR2 SYDVDS. This chain's CDR3 is CATGKNSDYTF. The part of the CDR3 DNA that was read is TGTGCTACCGGGAAAAACTCCGACTACACC.

Worth noting for this clone: Gene names follow the mouse nomenclature. The read terminates 1 residue ahead of where the CDR3 ends, so the germline J gene completes it. V gene TRBV17 combines with J gene TRBJ1-1; TRBD1 might be the D (5 bases). CDR3 length equals 14 residues. Germline CDR1 MNHDT, CDR2 YYDKIL. The V end lost 3 bases, the J end lost 0 bases, and 8 bases lay between the germline ends. CDR3 bases read: TGTGCTAGCAGTAGGGACAAAGCAAACACAGAAGTCTTC. It specifies CASSRDKANTEVF. The whole CDR3 reads CASSRDKANTEVFF. Filled out from reference TRBV17 and TRBJ1-1, the complete variable domain reads DTTVKQNPRYKLARVGKPVNLICSQTMNHDTMYWYQKKPNQAPKLLLFYYDKILNREADTFEKFQSSRPNNSFCSLYIGSAGLEYSAMYLCASSRDKANTEVFFGKGTRLTVV.

In the case of this clone: Germline and genes: mouse. The read terminates 1 residue ahead of where the CDR3 ends, so the germline J gene completes it. The chain uses TRBV4 and TRBJ2-2, with a tentative D call TRBD1 (5 bases). This CDR3 region has 14 residues. Trimming stripped 5 bases from V and 2 bases from J, with 9 bases between. From germline, CDR1 is LGHDT and CDR2 YNNKQL (reference sequence). The CDR3 DNA, read in part, is TGTGCCAGCAGCCAGGCAGGGAACACCGGGCAGCTCTAC. This codes for CASSQAGNTGQLY. Given in full, the CDR3 is CASSQAGNTGQLYF.

A single count supports this clone. Gene names are mouse gene names. This chain's CDR3 is CASRPWTGGQDTQYF. CDR3 DNA, as far as it was read: TGTGCCAGCAGACCCTGGACTGGGGGTCAAGACACCCAGTAC. This chain uses TRBV19 with TRBJ2-5; 10 nucleotides line up with TRBD2. Read sequence stops 1 residue before the CDR3 end, and the germline J gene provides the missing end. The V and J ends lost 5 bases and 3 bases, in that order; junction bases with no gene match: 6. Per germline, CDR1 FNHDT and CDR2 SITEND (reference sequence). The CDR3 length is 15 residues.

Turning to this clone: Gene labels here are mouse ones. Read sequence stops 1 residue before the CDR3 end, and the germline J gene provides the missing end. The chain joins TRBV13-2 to TRBJ2-5, with D uncertain. Trimming removed 5 bases at V and 0 bases at J, with 4 bases between. CDR3 size: 12 residues. CDR1 is NNHNN, CDR2 SYGAGS, per germline (reference sequence). Partial CDR3 DNA: TGTGCCAGCGGCCGTAACCAAGACACCCAGTAC. It yields the protein CASGRNQDTQY. In full, the CDR3 is CASGRNQDTQYF.

About this clone itself: Germline and genes: mouse. From the germline J gene comes the end of the CDR3, since the read stops 1 residue before it. V gene TRBV4 combines with J gene TRBJ2-7; 11 nucleotides align to TRBD2. The CDR3 contains 15 residues. V shed 6 bases and J 2 bases; nucleotides not matched to a gene: 6. Germline V gene sequence: CDR1 LGHDT, CDR2 YNNKQL (reference sequence). The DNA read from the CDR3 is TGTGCCAGCAGTCCCGGGACTGGGGGTCCCTATGAACAGTAC. As protein: CASSPGTGGPYEQY. The entire CDR3 protein is CASSPGTGGPYEQYF.

As for this clone: Gene names denote mouse genes. The CDR3 reads CASSIPGLENTLYF. The sequenced part of the CDR3 DNA is TGTGCCAGCAGTATCCCGGGACTGGAAAACACCTTGTAC. The chain joins TRBV19 to TRBJ2-4; 8 positions match TRBD2. The read stops 1 residue short of the end of the CDR3; the missing end is completed from the germline J gene. CDR1 FNHDT and CDR2 SITEND come from the germline V gene (reference sequence). V shed 2 bases, J shed 4 bases, and the junction held 3 bases outside the gene matches. The CDR3 covers 14 residues. The full variable domain, its missing parts supplied by reference TRBV19 and TRBJ2-4, is GGIITQTPKFLIGQEGQKLTLKCQQNFNHDTMYWYRQDSGKGLRLIYYSITENDLQKGDLSEGYDASREKKSSFSLTVTSAQKNEMAVFLCASSIPGLENTLYFGAGTRLSVL.

This clone came up a few times. Here the gene names and germline are mouse. The read terminates 1 residue before the CDR3 end, so the remaining end is supplied by the germline J gene. This chain joins TRBV31 and TRBJ2-7; D not resolved. The CDR3 sequence is 10 residues long. Germline values: CDR1 GKSSPN, CDR2 SITVG. V lost 0 bases and J 6 bases, leaving 3 bases between the germline ends. The sequenced CDR3 bases are TGTGCCTGGAGTCTAGGTGAACAGTAC. It specifies CAWSLGEQY. From start to end, the CDR3 is CAWSLGEQYF.

As regards this clone: Germline and genes here are mouse. The read halts 1 residue ahead of the CDR3 end, with the missing end drawn from the germline J gene. The V and J genes are TRBV19 and TRBJ2-3; TRBD2 matches at 10 bases. Looked up from germline, CDR1 is FNHDT and CDR2 is SITEND (reference sequence). J lost 0 bases, V lost 5 bases, and 3 bases had no gene match. This CDR3 region has 15 residues. CDR3 loop: CASSGTGVSAETLYF. The DNA read from the CDR3 is TGTGCCAGCAGCGGGACTGGGGTTAGTGCAGAAACGCTGTAT.